The 10 T cell receptor beta chains given below trace back to one sample, sequenced in a study of CXCR3-negative and CXCR3-positive naive CD8 T cells. The study, taken as a whole, reports: More hydrophobic TRB CDR3s were found in CXCR3-positive naive cells than in CXCR3-negative naive cells.

The antigens these receptors bind are not known. The method, 5' RACE with UMI labels, was used to prepare the TRB cDNA libraries. Following a re-call of the 5' RACE reads, TCRdb has one entry per CDR3 protein and lacks DNA. Listed are roughly 140,000 distinct CDR3 sequences; roughly 0.27% falls within the top ten. Sequencing used naive CXCR3+ CD8+ T cells from blood. Regarding subset: CD45RO-CCR7+CD27+CD95- naive CD8+ T cells expressing CXCR3 (TNR3+). Every receptor here comes from a human donor in good health. Some clones in this sample may be carry-over from other donors' samples.

The rearrangement links TRBV11-2 to TRBJ2-2. CDR1 SGHAT and CDR2 FQNNGV come from the germline V gene. The CDR3 runs to 13 residues. The CDR3 sequence is CASSFGDTGELFF.

This chain connects TRBV6-6 to TRBJ2-2; the D gene TCRdb calls, TRBD1, cannot be checked with no DNA. Germline CDR1 MNHNY, CDR2 SVGAGI (reference sequence). This CDR3 has 13 amino acids. The CDR3: CASAQGYAGELFF.

The chain is built from TRBV30 and TRBJ2-1; TCRdb indicates TRBD1, and absent DNA this call remains unverified. The CDR3 has 16 residues. CDR1 and CDR2 from the germline V gene are GTSNPN and SVGIG (reference sequence). CDR3 region: CAWRTGPGGLYNEQFF.

The chain combines TRBV4-1 with TRBJ2-1; TCRdb returns TRBD2, unconfirmable since there is no DNA. The CDR3 sequence is 15 residues long. The germline CDR1 and CDR2 sequences are MGHRA and YSYEKL. The CDR3 reads CASSQDRGTNNEQFF.

CDR3 loop: CASSQGGSGGGAYNEQFF. The chain is built from TRBV4-3 and TRBJ2-1; as DNA is missing, the TRBD2 call by TCRdb cannot be tested. The CDR3 runs to 18 residues. The germline gives CDR1 LGHNA, CDR2 YSLEER.

This chain uses TRBV19 with TRBJ2-7. The germline CDR1 and CDR2 sequences are LNHDA and SQIVND (reference sequence). CDR3 length: 14 amino acids. CDR3: CASSMGSAAYEQYF.

The chain couples TRBV28 to TRBJ2-7. The CDR3 is 12 residues long. Germline loops: CDR1 MDHEN, CDR2 SYDVKM. The chain's CDR3 is CASSATVSEQYF. Looking up the rest from reference TRBV28 and TRBJ2-7 gives the full variable domain: DVKVTQSSRYLVKRTGEKVFLECVQDMDHENMFWYRQDPGLGLRLIYFSYDVKMKEKGDIPEGYSVSREKKERFSLILESASTNQTSMYLCASSATVSEQYFGPGTRLTVT.

V usage is TRBV7-2 and J usage is TRBJ1-1. Germline V gene sequence: CDR1 SGHTA, CDR2 FQGNSA. There are 12 residues in the CDR3. The chain's CDR3 is CASSPAVAEAFF.

V and J are TRBV28 and TRBJ1-1; there is no DNA to check the TCRdb D call of TRBD1. The CDR3 is made up of 13 amino acids. Looked up from germline, CDR1 is MDHEN and CDR2 is SYDVKM. CDR3 sequence: CASPSGEGRKAFF.

The CDR3 protein is CSVEEGVSGANVLTF. V and J are TRBV29-1 and TRBJ2-6. CDR3 length: 15 residues. Germline lookup yields CDR1 SQVTM and CDR2 ANQGSEA.